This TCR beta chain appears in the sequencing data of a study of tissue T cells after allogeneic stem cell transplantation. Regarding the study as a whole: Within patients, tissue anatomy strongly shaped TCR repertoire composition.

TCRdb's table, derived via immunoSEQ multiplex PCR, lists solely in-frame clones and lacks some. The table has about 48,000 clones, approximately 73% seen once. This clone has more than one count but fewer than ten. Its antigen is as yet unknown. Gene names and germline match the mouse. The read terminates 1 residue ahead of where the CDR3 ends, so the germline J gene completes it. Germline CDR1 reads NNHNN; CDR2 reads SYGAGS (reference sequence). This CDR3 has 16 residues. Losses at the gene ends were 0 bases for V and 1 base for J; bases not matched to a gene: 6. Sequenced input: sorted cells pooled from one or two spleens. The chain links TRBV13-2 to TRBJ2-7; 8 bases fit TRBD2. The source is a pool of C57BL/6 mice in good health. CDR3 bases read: TGTGCCAGCGGTGATGCTCCTCTGGGGGGATCCTATGAACAGTAC. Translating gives CASGDAPLGGSYEQY. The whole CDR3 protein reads CASGDAPLGGSYEQYF.